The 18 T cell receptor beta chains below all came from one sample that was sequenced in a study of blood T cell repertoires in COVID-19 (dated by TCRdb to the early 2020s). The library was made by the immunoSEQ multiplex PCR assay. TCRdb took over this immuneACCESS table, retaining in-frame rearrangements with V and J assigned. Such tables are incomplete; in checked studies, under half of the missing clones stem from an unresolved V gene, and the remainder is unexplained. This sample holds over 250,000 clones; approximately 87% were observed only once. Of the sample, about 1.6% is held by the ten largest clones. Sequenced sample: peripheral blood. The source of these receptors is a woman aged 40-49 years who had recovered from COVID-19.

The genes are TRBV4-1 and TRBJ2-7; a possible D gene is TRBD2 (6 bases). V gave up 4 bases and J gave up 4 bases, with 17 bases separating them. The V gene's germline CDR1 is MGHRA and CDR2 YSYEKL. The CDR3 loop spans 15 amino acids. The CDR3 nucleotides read TGCGCCAGCAGCCCGTCTCCGCAGGAGGGTTACGAGCAGTACTTC. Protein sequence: CASSPSPQEGYEQYF.

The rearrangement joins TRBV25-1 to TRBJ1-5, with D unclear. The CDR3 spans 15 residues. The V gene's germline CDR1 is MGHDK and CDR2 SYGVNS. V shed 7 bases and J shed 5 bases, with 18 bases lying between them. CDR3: CASTTNPRAHQPQHF. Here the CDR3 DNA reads TGTGCCAGCACAACCAACCCCCGAGCACATCAGCCCCAGCATTTT. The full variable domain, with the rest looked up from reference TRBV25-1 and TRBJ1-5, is EADIYQTPRYLVIGTGKKITLECSQTMGHDKMYWYQQDPGMELHLIHYSYGVNSTEKGDLSSESTVSRIRTEHFPLTLESARPSHTSQYLCASTTNPRAHQPQHFGDGTRLSIL.

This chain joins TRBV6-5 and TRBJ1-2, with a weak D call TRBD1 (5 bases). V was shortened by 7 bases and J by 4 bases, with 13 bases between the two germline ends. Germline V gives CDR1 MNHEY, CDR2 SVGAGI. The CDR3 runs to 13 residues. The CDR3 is CASTTGSSYGYTF. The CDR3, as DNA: TGTGCCAGCACCACAGGCTCTTCCTATGGCTACACCTTC.

In DNA, the CDR3 is TGCGCCAGCAGCTTGGTCGGAGGCCAGGGGGCTGGAAACACCATATATTTT. This codes for CASSLVGGQGAGNTIYF. This chain connects TRBV5-1 to TRBJ1-3, with 7 bases fitting TRBD1. This CDR3 spans 17 amino acids. CDR1 and CDR2 (germline): SGHRS, YFSETQ. The V segment lost 0 bases and the J segment 2 bases; nucleotides outside the gene matches: 8.

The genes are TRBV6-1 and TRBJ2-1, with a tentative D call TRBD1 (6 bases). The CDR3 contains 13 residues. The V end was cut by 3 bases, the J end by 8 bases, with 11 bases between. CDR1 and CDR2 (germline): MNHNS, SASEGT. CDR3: CASSDQQGYEQFF. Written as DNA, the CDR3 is TGTGCCAGCAGTGACCAACAGGGCTATGAGCAGTTCTTC.

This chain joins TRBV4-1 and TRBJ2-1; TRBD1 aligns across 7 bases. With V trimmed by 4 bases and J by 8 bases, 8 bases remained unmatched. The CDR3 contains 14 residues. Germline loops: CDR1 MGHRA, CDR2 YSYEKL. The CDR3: CASSLRYRGDEQFF. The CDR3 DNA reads TGCGCCAGCAGCCTCCGCTACAGGGGAGATGAGCAGTTCTTC.

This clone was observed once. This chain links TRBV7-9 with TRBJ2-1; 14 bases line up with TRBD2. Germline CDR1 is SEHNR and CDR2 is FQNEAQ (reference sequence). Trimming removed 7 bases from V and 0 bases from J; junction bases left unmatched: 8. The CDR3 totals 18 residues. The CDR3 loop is CASNFGTSGGSSYNEQFF. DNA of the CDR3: TGTGCCAGCAACTTCGGGACTAGCGGGGGCTCCTCCTACAATGAGCAGTTCTTC.

The CDR3 loop reads CASSIQGGPNYGYTF. CDR3 sequence (DNA): TGTGCCAGTAGTATTCAGGGAGGGCCCAACTATGGCTACACCTTC. This chain connects TRBV19 to TRBJ1-2; perhaps TRBD1 as D (5 bases). CDR3 length: 15 amino acids. Per germline, CDR1 LNHDA and CDR2 SQIVND (reference sequence). Trimming took 3 bases from V and 2 from J, leaving 13 bases between them.

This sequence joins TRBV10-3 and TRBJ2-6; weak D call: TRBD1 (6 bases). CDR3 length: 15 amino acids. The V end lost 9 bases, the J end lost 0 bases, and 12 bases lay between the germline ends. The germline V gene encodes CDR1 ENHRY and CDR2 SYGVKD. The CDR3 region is CAINPGDSGANVLTF. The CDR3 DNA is TGTGCCATTAATCCAGGGGACTCTGGGGCCAACGTCCTGACTTTC.

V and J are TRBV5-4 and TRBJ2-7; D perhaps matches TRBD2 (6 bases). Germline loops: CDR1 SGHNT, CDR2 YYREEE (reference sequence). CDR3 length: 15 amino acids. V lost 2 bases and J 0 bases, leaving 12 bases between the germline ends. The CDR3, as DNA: TGTGCCAGCAGCTTTCCTAGCGCGAGCTCCTACGAGCAGTACTTC. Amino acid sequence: CASSFPSASSYEQYF.

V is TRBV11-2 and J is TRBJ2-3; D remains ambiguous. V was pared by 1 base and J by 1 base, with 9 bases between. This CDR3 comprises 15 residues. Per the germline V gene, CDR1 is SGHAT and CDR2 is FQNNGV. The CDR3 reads CASSLAVLGTDTQYF. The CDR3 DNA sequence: TGTGCCAGCAGCTTAGCTGTATTAGGCACAGATACGCAGTATTTT.

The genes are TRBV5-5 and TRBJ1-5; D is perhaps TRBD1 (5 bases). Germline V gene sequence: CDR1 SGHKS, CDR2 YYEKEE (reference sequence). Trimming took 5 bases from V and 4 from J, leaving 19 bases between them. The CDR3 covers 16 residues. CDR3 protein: CASSSGRGQMNQPQHF. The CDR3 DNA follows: TGTGCCAGCAGTTCCGGTCGTGGACAAATGAATCAGCCCCAGCATTTT.

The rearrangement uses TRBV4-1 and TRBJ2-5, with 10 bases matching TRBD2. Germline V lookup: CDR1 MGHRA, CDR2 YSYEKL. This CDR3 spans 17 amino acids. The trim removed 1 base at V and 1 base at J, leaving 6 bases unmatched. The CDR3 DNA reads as TGCGCCAGCAGCCAAGCAAACCTAGCGGGGGCCCAAGAGACCCAGTACTTC. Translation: CASSQANLAGAQETQYF.

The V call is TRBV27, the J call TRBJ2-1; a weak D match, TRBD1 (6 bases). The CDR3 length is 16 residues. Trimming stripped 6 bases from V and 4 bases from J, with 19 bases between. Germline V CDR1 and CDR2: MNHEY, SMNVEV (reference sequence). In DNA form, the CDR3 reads TGTGCCAGCAGCGAAAATATACCTACAGGGTACAATGAGCAGTTCTTC. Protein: CASSENIPTGYNEQFF.

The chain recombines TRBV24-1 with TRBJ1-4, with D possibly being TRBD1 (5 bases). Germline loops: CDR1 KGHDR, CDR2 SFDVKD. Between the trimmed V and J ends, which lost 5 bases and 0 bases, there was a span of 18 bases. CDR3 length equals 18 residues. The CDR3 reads CATSAQGWSRATNEKLFF. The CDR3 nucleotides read TGTGCCACCAGTGCCCAGGGTTGGTCGCGCGCAACTAATGAAAAACTGTTTTTT.

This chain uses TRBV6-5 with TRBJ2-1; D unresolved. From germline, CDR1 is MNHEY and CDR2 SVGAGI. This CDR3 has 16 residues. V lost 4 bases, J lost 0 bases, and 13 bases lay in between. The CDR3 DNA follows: TGTGCCAGCAGTTCCCCGCGCGTTAACTCCTACAATGAGCAGTTCTTC. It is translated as CASSSPRVNSYNEQFF.

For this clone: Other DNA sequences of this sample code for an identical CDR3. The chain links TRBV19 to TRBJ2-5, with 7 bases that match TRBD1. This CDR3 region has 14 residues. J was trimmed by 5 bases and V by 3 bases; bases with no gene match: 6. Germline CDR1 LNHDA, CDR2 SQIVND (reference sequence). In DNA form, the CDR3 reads TGTGCCAGTAGTATTAGTGGCAGGGGGGAGACCCAGTACTTC. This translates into CASSISGRGETQYF.

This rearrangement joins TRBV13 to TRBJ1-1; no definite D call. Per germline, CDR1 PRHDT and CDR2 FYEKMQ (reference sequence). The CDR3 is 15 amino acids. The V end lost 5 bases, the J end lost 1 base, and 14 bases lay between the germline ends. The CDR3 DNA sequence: TGTGCCAGCAGCACCCGGGAGTCCTGGAACACTGAAGCTTTCTTT. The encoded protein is CASSTRESWNTEAFF.